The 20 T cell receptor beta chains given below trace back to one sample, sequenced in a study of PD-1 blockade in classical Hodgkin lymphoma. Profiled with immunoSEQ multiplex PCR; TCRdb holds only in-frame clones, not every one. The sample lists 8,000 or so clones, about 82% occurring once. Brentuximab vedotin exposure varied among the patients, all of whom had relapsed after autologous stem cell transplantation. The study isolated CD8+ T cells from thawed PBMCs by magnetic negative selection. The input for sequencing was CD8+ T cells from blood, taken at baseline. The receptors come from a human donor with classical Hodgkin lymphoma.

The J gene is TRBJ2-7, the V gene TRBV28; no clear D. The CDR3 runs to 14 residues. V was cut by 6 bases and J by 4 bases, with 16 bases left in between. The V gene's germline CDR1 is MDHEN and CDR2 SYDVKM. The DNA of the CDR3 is TGTGCCAGCAGGAGATTGGGGTTCATGTACGAGCAGTACTTC. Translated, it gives CASRRLGFMYEQYF.

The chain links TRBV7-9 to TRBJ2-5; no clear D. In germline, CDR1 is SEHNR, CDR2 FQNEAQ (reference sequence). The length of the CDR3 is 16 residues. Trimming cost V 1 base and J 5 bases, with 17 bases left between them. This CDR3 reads CASSLVGITAIETQYF. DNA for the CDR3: TGTGCCAGCAGCTTAGTTGGGATTACGGCGATCGAGACCCAGTACTTC.

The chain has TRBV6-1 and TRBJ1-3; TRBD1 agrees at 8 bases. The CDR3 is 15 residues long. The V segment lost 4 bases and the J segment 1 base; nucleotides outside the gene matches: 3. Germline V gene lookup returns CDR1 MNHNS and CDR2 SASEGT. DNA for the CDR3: TGTGCCAGCAGTGCGGACAGGGCTTCTGGAAACACCATATATTTT. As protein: CASSADRASGNTIYF.

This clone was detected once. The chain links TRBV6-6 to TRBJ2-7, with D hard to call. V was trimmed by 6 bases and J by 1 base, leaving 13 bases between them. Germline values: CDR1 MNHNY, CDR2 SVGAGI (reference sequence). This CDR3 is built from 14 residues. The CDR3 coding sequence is TGTGCCAGCAGACCCCTTGACTTATCCTACGAGCAGTACTTC. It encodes CASRPLDLSYEQYF.

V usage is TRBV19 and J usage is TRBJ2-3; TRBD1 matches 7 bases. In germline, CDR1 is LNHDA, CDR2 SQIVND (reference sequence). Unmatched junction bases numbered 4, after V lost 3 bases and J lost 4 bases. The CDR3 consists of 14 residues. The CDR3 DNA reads TGTGCCAGTAGTATTTGGCAGGGGGCAGATACGCAGTATTTT. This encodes CASSIWQGADTQYF.

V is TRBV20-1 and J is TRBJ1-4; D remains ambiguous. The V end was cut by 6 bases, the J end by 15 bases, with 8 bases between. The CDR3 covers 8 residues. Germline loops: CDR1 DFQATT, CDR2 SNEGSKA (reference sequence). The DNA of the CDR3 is TGCAGTGCCGGGCCCTTGTTTTTT. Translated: CSAGPLFF.

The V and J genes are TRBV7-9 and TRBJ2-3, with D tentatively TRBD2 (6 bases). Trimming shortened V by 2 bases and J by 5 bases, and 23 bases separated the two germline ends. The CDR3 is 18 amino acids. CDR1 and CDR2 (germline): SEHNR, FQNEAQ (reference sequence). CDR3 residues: CASSLHLAGLGVRDTQYF. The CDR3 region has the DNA TGTGCCAGCAGCTTACATCTTGCGGGATTAGGTGTAAGAGATACGCAGTATTTT.

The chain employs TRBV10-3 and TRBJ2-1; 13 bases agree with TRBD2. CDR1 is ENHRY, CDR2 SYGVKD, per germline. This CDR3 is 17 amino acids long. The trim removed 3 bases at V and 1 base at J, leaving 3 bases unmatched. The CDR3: CAISDGGLAGSYNEQFF. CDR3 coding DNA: TGTGCCATCAGTGATGGGGGACTAGCGGGGTCCTACAATGAGCAGTTCTTC.

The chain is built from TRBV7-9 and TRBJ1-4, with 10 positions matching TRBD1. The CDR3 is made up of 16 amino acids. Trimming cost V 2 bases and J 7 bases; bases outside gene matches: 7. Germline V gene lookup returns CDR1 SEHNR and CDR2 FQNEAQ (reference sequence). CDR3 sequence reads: CASSLISDRGGEKLFF. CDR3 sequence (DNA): TGTGCCAGCAGCTTAATCTCGGACAGGGGGGGTGAAAAACTGTTTTTT.

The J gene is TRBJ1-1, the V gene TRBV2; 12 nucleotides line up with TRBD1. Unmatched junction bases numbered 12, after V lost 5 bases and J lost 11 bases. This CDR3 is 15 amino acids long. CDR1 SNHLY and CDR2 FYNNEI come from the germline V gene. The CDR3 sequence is CASSWDRGPPVTAFF. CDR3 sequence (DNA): TGTGCCAGCAGTTGGGACAGGGGGCCGCCGGTGACGGCTTTCTTT. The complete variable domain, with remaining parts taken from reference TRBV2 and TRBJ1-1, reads EPEVTQTPSHQVTQMGQEVILRCVPISNHLYFYWYRQILGQKVEFLVSFYNNEISEKSEIFDDQFSVERPDGSNFTLKIRSTKLEDSAMYFCASSWDRGPPVTAFFGQGTRLTVV.

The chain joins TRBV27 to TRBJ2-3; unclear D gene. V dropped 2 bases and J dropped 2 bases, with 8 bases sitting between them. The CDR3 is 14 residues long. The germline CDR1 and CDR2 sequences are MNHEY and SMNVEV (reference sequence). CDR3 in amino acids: CASSLRPSTDTQYF. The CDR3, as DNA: TGTGCCAGCAGTTTACGACCGTCCACAGATACGCAGTATTTT.

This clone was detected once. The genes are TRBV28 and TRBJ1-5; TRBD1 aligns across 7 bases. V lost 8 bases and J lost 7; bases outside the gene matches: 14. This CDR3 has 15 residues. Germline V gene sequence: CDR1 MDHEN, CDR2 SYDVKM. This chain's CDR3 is CASLSSQGVRQPQHF. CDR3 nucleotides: TGTGCCAGCCTTTCCTCCCAGGGGGTACGGCAGCCCCAGCATTTT.

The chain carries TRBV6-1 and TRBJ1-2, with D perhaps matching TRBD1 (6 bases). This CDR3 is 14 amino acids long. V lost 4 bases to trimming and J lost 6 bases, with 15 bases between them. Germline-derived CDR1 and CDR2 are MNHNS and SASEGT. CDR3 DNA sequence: TGTGCCAGCAGTGTTGGGAGTGCAGGGGATGGCTACACCTTC. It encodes CASSVGSAGDGYTF.

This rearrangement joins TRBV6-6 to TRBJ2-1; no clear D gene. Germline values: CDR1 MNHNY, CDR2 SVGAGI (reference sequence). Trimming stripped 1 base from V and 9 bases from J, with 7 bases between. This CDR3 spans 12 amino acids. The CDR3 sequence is CASSYFGVEQFF. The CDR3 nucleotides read TGTGCCAGCAGTTACTTCGGTGTTGAGCAGTTCTTC.

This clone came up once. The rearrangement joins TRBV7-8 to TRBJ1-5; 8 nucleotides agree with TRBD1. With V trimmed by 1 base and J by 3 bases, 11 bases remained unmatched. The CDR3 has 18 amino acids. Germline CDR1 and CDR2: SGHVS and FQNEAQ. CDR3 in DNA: TGTGCCAGCAGCTTAGTCCATTTTGGACAGGGCCTCAATCAGCCCCAGCATTTT. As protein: CASSLVHFGQGLNQPQHF.

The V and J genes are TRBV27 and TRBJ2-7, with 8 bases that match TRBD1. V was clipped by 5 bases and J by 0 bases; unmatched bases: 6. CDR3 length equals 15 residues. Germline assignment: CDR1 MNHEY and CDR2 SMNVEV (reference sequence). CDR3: CASSPWTGRSYEQYF. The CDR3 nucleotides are TGTGCCAGCAGTCCCTGGACAGGGCGCTCCTACGAGCAGTACTTC.

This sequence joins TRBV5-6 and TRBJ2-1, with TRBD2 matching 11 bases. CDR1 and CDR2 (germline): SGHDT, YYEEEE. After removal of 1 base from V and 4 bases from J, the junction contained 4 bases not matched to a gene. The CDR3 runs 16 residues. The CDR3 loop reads CASSLNLAGGYNEQFF. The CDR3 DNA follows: TGTGCCAGCAGCTTGAATCTAGCGGGGGGTTACAATGAGCAGTTCTTC.

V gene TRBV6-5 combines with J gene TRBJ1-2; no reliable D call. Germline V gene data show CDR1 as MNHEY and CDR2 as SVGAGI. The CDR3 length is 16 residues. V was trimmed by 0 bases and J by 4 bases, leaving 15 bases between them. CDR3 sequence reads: CASSYSMGERSYGYTF. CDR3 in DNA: TGTGCCAGCAGTTACTCGATGGGAGAGCGGAGCTATGGCTACACCTTC.

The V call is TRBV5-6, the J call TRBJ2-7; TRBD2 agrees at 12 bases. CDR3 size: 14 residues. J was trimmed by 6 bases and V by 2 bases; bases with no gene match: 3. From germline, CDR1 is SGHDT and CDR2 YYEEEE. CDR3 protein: CASSFLAGGAEQYF. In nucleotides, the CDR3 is TGTGCCAGCAGCTTTCTAGCGGGAGGGGCCGAGCAGTACTTC.

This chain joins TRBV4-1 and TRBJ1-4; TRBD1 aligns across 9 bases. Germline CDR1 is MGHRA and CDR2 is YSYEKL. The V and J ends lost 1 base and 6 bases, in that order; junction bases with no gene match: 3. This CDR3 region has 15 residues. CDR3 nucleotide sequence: TGCGCCAGCAGCCAAGGGACAGGGGACCATGAAAAACTGTTTTTT. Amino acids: CASSQGTGDHEKLFF.